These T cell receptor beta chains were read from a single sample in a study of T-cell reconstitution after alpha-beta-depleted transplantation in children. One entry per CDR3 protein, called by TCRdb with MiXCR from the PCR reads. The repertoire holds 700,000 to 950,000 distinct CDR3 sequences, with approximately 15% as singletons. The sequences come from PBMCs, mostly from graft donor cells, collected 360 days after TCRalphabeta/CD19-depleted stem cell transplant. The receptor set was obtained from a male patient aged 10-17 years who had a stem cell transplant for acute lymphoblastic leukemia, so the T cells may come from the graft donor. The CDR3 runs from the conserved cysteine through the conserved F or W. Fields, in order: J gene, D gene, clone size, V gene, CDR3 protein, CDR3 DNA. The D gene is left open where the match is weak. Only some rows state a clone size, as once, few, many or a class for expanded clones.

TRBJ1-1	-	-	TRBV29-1	CSVAGILNTEAFF	TGCAGCGTTGCAGGGATACTGAACACTGAAGCTTTCTTT
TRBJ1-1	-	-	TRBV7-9	CASTRREGGTEAFF	TGTGCCAGCACCCGTCGAGAAGGGGGCACTGAAGCTTTCTTT
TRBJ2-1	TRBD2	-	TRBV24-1	CATSDSSGTSGDFNEQFF	TGTGCCACCAGTGACTCATCCGGGACTAGCGGCGACTTCAATGAGCAGTTCTTC
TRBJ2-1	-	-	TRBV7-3	CASSPVPYNEQFF	TGTGCCAGCAGCCCCGTCCCTTACAATGAGCAGTTCTTC
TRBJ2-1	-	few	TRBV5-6	CASSPLGENEQFF	TGTGCCAGCAGCCCACTTGGGGAAAATGAGCAGTTCTTC
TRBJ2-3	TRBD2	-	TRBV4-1	CASSQGSSGRATDTQYF	TGCGCCAGCAGCCAAGGCTCTAGCGGGAGGGCAACGGATACGCAGTATTTT
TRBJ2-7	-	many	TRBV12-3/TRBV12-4	CASTDKAYEQYF	TGTGCCAGCACCGACAAAGCCTACGAGCAGTACTTC
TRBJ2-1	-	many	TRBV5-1	CASSSSPWFGSYNEQFF	TGCGCCAGCAGCTCCTCCCCTTGGTTCGGCTCCTACAATGAGCAGTTCTTC
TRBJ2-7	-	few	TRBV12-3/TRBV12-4	CASRKSGTFDYEQYF	TGTGCCAGCAGGAAATCCGGGACGTTTGACTACGAGCAGTACTTC
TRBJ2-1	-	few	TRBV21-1	CASSKILRGGWELHEQFF	TGTGCCAGCAGCAAAATCCTTCGGGGTGGTTGGGAGTTGCATGAGCAGTTCTTC
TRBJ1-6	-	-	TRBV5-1	CASSLVAQGRYSNSPLHF	TGCGCCAGCAGCTTGGTCGCCCAGGGACGGTATAGTAATTCACCCCTCCACTTT
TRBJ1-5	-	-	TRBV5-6	CASSLLGQSNQPQHF	TGTGCCAGCAGCTTGCTGGGGCAGAGCAATCAGCCCCAGCATTTT
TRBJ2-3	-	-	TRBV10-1	CASSAFRTRTDTQYF	TGCGCCAGCAGTGCGTTTCGGACTCGCACAGATACGCAGTATTTT
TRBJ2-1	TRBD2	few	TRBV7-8	CASSLDVGGPGEQFF	TGTGCCAGCAGCTTAGATGTGGGAGGGCCGGGTGAGCAGTTCTTC
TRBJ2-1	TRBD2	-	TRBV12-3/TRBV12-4	CASRPGAGGPGYEQFF	TGTGCCAGCAGGCCCGGGGCGGGAGGGCCTGGGTATGAGCAGTTCTTC
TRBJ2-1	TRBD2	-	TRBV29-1	CSVEGVLTSGVSSYNEQFF	TGCAGCGTTGAAGGGGTATTGACTAGCGGGGTAAGCTCCTACAATGAGCAGTTCTTC
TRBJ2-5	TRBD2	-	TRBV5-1	CASSFGPSGQETQYF	TGCGCCAGCAGCTTTGGGCCTAGCGGGCAAGAGACCCAGTACTTC
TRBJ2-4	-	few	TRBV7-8	CASSLAAGTTACYF	TGTGCCAGCAGCTTAGCAGCAGGCACTACCGCTTGTTACTTC
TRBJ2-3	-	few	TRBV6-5	CASSYNWRGTDTQYF	TGTGCCAGCAGTTACAACTGGCGGGGCACAGATACGCAGTATTTT
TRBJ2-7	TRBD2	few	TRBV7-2	CASSLDVLAGVYEQYF	TGTGCCAGCAGCTTAGACGTGCTAGCGGGAGTGTACGAGCAGTACTTC
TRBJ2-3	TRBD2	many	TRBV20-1	CSARDRLAGGPDTQYF	TGCAGTGCTAGAGATCGGCTAGCGGGAGGGCCAGATACGCAGTATTTT
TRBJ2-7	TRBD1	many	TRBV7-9	CASGTGSEQYF	TGTGCCAGCGGGACAGGGTCCGAGCAGTACTTC
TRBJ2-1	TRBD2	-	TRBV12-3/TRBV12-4	CASFSLSGSTYNEQFF	TGTGCCAGTTTCTCCCTTAGCGGGAGTACGTACAATGAGCAGTTCTTC
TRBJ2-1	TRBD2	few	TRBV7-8	CASSSGRGLAGGEQFF	TGTGCCAGCAGCTCGGGTCGGGGACTAGCGGGAGGTGAGCAGTTCTTC
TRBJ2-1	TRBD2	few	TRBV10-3	CAISQTSGNDEQFF	TGTGCCATCAGCCAGACTAGCGGGAACGATGAGCAGTTCTTC
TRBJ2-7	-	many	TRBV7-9	CASSLEGAGREQYF	TGTGCCAGCAGCTTGGAGGGGGCCGGCAGGGAGCAGTACTTC
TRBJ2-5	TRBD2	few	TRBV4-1	CASSPPGLAGETQYF	TGCGCCAGCAGCCCTCCGGGACTAGCAGGGGAGACCCAGTACTTC
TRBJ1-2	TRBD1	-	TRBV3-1	CASSPTGVVYGYTF	TGTGCCAGCAGCCCGACAGGGGTGGTCTATGGCTACACCTTC
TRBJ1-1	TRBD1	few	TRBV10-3	CAARTGSIMNTEAFF	TGTGCCGCCAGGACAGGAAGCATCATGAACACTGAAGCTTTCTTT
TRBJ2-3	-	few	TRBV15	CATSTRELGTDTQYF	TGTGCCACCAGTACCAGGGAGCTCGGCACAGATACGCAGTATTTT
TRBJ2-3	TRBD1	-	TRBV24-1	CATSDLRDRDSDTQYF	TGTGCCACCAGTGATCTCCGGGACAGGGACTCAGATACGCAGTATTTT
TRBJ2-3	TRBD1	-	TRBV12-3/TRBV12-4	CASCPEGAGGRRTDTQYF	TGTGCCAGCTGTCCCGAGGGGGCTGGCGGGCGCCGCACAGATACGCAGTATTTT
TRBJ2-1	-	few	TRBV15	CATRRDFGGGNEQFF	TGTGCCACCAGGAGAGATTTTGGAGGAGGGAATGAGCAGTTCTTC
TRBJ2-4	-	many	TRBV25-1	CASSEPGRGFRNIQYF	TGTGCCAGCAGTGAACCGGGGCGCGGGTTCAGGAACATTCAGTACTTC
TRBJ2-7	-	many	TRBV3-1	CASSPWDGRQYF	TGTGCCAGCAGCCCTTGGGACGGAAGGCAGTACTTC
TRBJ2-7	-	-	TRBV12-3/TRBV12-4	CASSPPGWELDEQYF	TGTGCCAGCAGCCCCCCCGGCTGGGAACTTGACGAGCAGTACTTC
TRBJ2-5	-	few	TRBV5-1	CASSTTPWETQYF	TGCGCCAGCAGCACAACCCCATGGGAGACCCAGTACTTC
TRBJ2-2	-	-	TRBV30	CAYQRNTGELFF	TGTGCCTACCAAAGGAACACCGGGGAGCTGTTTTTT
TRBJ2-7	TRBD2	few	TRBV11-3	CASSLGTSGTHEQYF	TGTGCCAGCAGCTTAGGGACTAGCGGGACCCACGAGCAGTACTTC
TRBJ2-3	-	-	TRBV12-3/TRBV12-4	CASSHPGGWGAYSTDTQYF	TGTGCCAGCAGCCACCCCGGCGGATGGGGGGCGTATAGCACAGATACGCAGTATTTT